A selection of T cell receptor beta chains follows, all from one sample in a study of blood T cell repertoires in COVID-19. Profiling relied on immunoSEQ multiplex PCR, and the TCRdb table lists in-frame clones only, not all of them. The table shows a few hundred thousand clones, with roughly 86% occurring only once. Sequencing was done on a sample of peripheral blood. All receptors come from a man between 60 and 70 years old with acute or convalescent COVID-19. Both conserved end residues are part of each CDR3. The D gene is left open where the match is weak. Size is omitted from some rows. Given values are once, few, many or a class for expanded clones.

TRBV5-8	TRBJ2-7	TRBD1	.	TGTGCCAGCAGCTTCCAGGGGGCCTTCCTCTACGAGCAGTACTTC	CASSFQGAFLYEQYF
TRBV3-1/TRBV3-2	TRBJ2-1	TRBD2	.	TGTGCCAGCAGCCTCGGGACTAGCGGGGGCCTCGGAGGCGCGTTCTTC	CASSLGTSGGLGGAFF
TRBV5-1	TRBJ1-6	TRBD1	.	TGCGCCAGCAGCTTGGAACAGGGGAGCTCACCCCTCCACTTT	CASSLEQGSSPLHF
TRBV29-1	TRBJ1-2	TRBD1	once	TGCAGCGTTGACTTGATGAGACAGGGGAGACATGGCTACACCTTC	CSVDLMRQGRHGYTF
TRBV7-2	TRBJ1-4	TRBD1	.	TGTGCCAGCAGCCCGACAGGGATCAACTATGAAAAACTGTTTTTT	CASSPTGINYEKLFF
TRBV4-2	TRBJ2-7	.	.	TGTGCCAGCAGCCAAGATCGGGGGGCGGGCGAGCAGTACTTC	CASSQDRGAGEQYF
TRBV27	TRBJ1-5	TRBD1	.	TGTGCCAGCAGAGGGGGGTCAGGGGGTAGCAATCAGCCCCAGCATTTT	CASRGGSGGSNQPQHF
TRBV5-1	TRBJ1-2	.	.	TGCGCCAGCAGCTTGGCCGAGTGGGGGCGAAACTATGGCTACACCTTC	CASSLAEWGRNYGYTF
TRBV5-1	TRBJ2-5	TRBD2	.	TGCGCCAGCAGCCTCGGGGGGTCCCATCTAGAGACCCAGTACTTC	CASSLGGSHLETQYF
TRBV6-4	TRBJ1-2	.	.	TGTGCCAGCAGTTCGGAGGGCAAGGCAGGCTATGGCTACACCTTC	CASSSEGKAGYGYTF
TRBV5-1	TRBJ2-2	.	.	TGCGCCAGCAGCCCTGACAGAGTTCCCGGGGAGCTGTTTTTT	CASSPDRVPGELFF
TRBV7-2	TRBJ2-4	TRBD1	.	TGTGCCAGCAGCCTGGGACAGAGCAAAAACATTCAGTACTTC	CASSLGQSKNIQYF
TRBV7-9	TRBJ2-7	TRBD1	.	TGTGCCAGCAGCTCGAAACAGGGGGAGGCCTACGAGCAGTACTTC	CASSSKQGEAYEQYF
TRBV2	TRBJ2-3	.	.	TGTGCCAGCAGATTCGGCGGGGCAGACACAGATACGCAGTATTTT	CASRFGGADTDTQYF
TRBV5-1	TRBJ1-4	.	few	TGCGCCAGCAGCTTGGCGGGGAGAGCAACTAATGAAAAACTGTTTTTT	CASSLAGRATNEKLFF
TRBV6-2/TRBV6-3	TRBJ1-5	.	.	TGTGCCAGCAGTAAGGGACAACAAAATCAGCCCCAGCATTTT	CASSKGQQNQPQHF
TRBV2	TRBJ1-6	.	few	TGTGCCAGCACCCAGGGGAGCTCCTATAATTCACCCCTCCACTTT	CASTQGSSYNSPLHF
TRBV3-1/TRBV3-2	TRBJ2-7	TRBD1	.	TGTGCCAGCAGCCTGACAGGGACCAACTACGAGCAGTACTTC	CASSLTGTNYEQYF
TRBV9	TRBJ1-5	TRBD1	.	TGTGCCAGCAGCGTGGAGGGACAGGGGGGGCAGCCCCAGCATTTT	CASSVEGQGGQPQHF
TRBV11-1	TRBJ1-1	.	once	TGTGCCAGCAGCTCCGGGAAGTCCCGAATTCTGGGTGAAGCTTTCTTT	CASSSGKSRILGEAFF
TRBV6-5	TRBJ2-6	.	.	TGTGCCAGCAGGAAATCTAGCTCTGGGGCCAACGTCCTGACTTTC	CASRKSSSGANVLTF
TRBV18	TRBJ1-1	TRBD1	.	TGTGCCAGCTCACGGACAGGGGCGAACACTGAAGCTTTCTTT	CASSRTGANTEAFF
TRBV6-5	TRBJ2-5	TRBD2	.	TGTGCCAGCAGTTTACTAGCGGGGGGGCCGGAGACCCAGTACTTC	CASSLLAGGPETQYF
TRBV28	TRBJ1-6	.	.	TGTGCCAGCAGTTTCCCGGGCCTCCCATGGGGGGTCTATAATTCACCCCTCCACTTT	CASSFPGLPWGVYNSPLHF
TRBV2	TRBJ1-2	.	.	TGTGCCAGCAGGGAGCCTGGGTACTTAAACTATGGCTACACCTTC	CASREPGYLNYGYTF
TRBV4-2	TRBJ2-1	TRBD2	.	TGTGCCAGCAGCCGTGGACTAGCGGGGGGGCTGAGCTCCTACAATGAGCAGTTCTTC	CASSRGLAGGLSSYNEQFF
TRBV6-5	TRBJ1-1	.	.	TGTGCCAGCAGTTACTCTCCCGGACAGACTGAAGCTTTCTTT	CASSYSPGQTEAFF
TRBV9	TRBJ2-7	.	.	TGTGCCAGCAGCGTAGCGGCCGAGGTCGTCTACGAGCAGTACTTC	CASSVAAEVVYEQYF
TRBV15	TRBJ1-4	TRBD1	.	TGTGCCACCAGCCTTCAGGGGGTCGGAAATGAAAAACTGTTTTTT	CATSLQGVGNEKLFF
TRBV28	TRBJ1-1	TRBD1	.	TGTGCCAGCAGACCGACCAGGACAGGGAGGATGAACACTGAAGCTTTCTTT	CASRPTRTGRMNTEAFF
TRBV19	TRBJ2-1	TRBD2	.	TGTGCCAGTAGTATCCCCCGGTCCGGGACTAGCGGGAATGAGCAGTTCTTC	CASSIPRSGTSGNEQFF
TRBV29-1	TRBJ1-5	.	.	TGCAGCGCCAGGGATGGGAATCAGCCCCAGCATTTT	CSARDGNQPQHF
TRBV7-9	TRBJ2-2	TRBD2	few	TGTGCCAGCAGCCTCGGGGTAGCGGGGGGTCCGAACACCGGGGAGCTGTTTTTT	CASSLGVAGGPNTGELFF
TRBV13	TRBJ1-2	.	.	TGTGCCAGCAGCTTAACAGGGCGAACTAACTATGGCTACACCTTC	CASSLTGRTNYGYTF
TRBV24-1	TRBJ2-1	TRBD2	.	TGTGCCACCAGTGCAAGGGAGGATTCAGAGCGGGGGGGCCGTCGGGAGTTCTTC	CATSAREDSERGGRREFF
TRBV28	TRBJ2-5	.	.	TGTGCCATCTCGACTAGTGGAGAGACCCAGTACTTC	CAISTSGETQYF
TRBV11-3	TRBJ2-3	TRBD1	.	TGTGCCAGCAGCTCACCCCCGGGACAGGGGCCGACAGATACGCAGTATTTT	CASSSPPGQGPTDTQYF
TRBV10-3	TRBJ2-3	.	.	TGTGCCATCAGTGCTTATGGAGGGGGCGGAGATACGCAGTATTTT	CAISAYGGGGDTQYF
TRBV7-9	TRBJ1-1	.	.	TGTGCCAGCAGCTTATCGGACATCTCCAAAACAAACACTGAAGCTTTCTTT	CASSLSDISKTNTEAFF
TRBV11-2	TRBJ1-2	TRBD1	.	TGTGCCAGCAGGGATACCGGGACAGGGTATGGCTACACCTTC	CASRDTGTGYGYTF
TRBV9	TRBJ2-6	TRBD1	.	TGTGCCAGCAGCGTATTAACGGGACAGGGGCTCCCCTCTGGGGCCAACGTCCTGACTTTC	CASSVLTGQGLPSGANVLTF
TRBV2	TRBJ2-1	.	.	TGTGCCAGCTCAGTGGGGCGCGGGGTTGGCAATGAGCAGTTCTTC	CASSVGRGVGNEQFF
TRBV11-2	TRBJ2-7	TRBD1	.	TGTGCCAGCAGCCGACAGGGGGGCCCCTACGAGCAGTACTTC	CASSRQGGPYEQYF
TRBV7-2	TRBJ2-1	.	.	TGTGCCAGCAGCCTAGAGTCGGCGCGGGACAATGAGCAGTTCTTC	CASSLESARDNEQFF
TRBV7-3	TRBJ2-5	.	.	TGTGCCAGCAGCGACCGGGGATCAGGAGAGACCCAGTACTTC	CASSDRGSGETQYF
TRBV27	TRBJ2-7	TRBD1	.	TGTGCCAGTAGGGGGACCCGACAGGGCCTATCCTACGAGCAGTACTTC	CASRGTRQGLSYEQYF
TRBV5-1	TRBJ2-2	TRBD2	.	TGCGCCAGCAGCTCCGGACTAGCCACCGGGGAGCTGTTTTTT	CASSSGLATGELFF
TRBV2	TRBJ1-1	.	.	TGTGCCAGCGGAGGGACGGTGAACACTGAAGCTTTCTTT	CASGGTVNTEAFF
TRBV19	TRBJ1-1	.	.	TGTGCCAGTAGTATTACGGGGGTAGGGACTGAAGCTTTCTTT	CASSITGVGTEAFF